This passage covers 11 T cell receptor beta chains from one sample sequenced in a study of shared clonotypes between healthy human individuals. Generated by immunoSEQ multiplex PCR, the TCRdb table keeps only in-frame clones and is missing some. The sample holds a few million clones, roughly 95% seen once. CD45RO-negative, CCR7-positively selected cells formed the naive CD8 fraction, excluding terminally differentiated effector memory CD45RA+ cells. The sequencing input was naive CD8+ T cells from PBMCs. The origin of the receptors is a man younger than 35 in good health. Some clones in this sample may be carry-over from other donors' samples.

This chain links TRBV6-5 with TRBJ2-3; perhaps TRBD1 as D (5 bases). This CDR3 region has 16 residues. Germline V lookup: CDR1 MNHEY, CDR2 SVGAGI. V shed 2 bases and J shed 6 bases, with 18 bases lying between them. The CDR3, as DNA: TGTGCCAGCAGTTACACTCTTAGCCCCAGGGCGGATACGCAGTATTTT. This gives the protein CASSYTLSPRADTQYF.

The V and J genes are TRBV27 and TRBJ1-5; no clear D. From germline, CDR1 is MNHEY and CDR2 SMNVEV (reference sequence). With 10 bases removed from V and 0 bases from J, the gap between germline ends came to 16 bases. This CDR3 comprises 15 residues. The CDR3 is CATQPGVYSNQPQHF. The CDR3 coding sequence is TGTGCCACCCAACCGGGAGTATATAGCAATCAGCCCCAGCATTTT.

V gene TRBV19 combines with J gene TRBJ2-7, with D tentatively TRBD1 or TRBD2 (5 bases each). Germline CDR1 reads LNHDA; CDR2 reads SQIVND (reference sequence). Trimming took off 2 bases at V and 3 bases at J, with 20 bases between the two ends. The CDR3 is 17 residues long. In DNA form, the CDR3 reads TGTGCCAGTAGTATAAGTTCCGGGGTTTGGGACGGCTACGAGCAGTACTTC. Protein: CASSISSGVWDGYEQYF.

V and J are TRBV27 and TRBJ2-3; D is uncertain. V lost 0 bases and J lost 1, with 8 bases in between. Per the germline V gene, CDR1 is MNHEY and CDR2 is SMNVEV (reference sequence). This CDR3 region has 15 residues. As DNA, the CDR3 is TGTGCCAGCAGTTTATCGTCGTACCGCACAGATACGCAGTATTTT. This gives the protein CASSLSSYRTDTQYF.

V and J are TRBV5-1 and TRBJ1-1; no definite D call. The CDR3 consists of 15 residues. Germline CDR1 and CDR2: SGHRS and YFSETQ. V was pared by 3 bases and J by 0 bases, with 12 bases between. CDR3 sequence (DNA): TGCGCCAGCAGCTCAACGGGATTTGTGAACACTGAAGCTTTCTTT. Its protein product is CASSSTGFVNTEAFF.

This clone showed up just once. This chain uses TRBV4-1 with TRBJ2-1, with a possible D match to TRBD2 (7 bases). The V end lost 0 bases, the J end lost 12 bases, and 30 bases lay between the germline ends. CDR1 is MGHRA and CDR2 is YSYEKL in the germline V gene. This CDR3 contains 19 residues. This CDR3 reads CASSQDRQSGGPLFVGQFF. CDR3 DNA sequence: TGCGCCAGCAGCCAAGATCGACAATCGGGGGGCCCTCTCTTCGTGGGGCAGTTCTTC.

The CDR3 sequence: CASSLFGGLTFENIQYF. The CDR3 DNA follows: TGTGCCAGCAGTTTATTCGGGGGGCTCACGTTTGAGAACATTCAGTACTTC. The J gene is TRBJ2-4, the V gene TRBV27; possibly TRBD2 for D (7 bases). In germline, CDR1 is MNHEY, CDR2 SMNVEV (reference sequence). The CDR3 consists of 17 residues. The V end lost 1 base, the J end lost 7 bases, and 20 bases lay between the germline ends.

The CDR3 DNA sequence: TGTGCCAGCAGCAACCGGGACACCCCTCGAGATGGCTACACCTTC. Its protein product is CASSNRDTPRDGYTF. The chain carries TRBV7-9 and TRBJ1-2, with D possibly matching TRBD1 (6 bases). CDR1 is SEHNR and CDR2 is FQNEAQ in the germline V gene (reference sequence). CDR3 length: 15 amino acids. V lost 5 bases and J lost 6, with 19 bases in between.

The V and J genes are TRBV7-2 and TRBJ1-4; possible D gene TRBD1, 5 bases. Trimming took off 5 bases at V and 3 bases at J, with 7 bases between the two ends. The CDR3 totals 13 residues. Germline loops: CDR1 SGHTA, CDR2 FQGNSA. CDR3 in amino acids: CASSLGPNEKLFF. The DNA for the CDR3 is TGTGCCAGCAGCCTGGGACCTAATGAAAAACTGTTTTTT.

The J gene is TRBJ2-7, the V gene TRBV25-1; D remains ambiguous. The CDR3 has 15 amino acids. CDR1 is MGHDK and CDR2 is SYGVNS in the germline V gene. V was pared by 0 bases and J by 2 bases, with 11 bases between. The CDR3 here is CASSEYDLPTYEQYF. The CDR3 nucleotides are TGTGCCAGCAGTGAATATGACCTTCCAACCTACGAGCAGTACTTC.

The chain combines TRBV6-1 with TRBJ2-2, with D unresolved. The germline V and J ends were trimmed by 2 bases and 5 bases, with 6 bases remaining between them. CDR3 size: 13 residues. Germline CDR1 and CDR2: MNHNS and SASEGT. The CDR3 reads CASSETPTGELFF. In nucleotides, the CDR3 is TGTGCCAGCAGTGAAACCCCGACCGGGGAGCTGTTTTTT.